This TCR beta chain was sequenced during a study of cytomegalovirus exposure and HLA in healthy donors. Study details: Earlier, 150 million to 200 million T cells were analyzed, and some 120 million unique TCR beta sequences were found among them.

Researchers ran the PCR with 60 Vbeta and 13 Jbeta primers. TCRdb's copy holds only in-frame clones and misses some; the assay was immunoSEQ multiplex PCR. This table has 130,000 to 150,000 clones, 70% to 75% appearing once. Germline V gives CDR1 KGHSH, CDR2 LQKENI. The CDR3 totals 13 residues. J lost 8 bases, V lost 10 bases, and 10 bases had no gene match. Study-wide points: The analysis excluded some indistinguishable V segments, including TRBV6-2 and TRBV6-3.

Turning to this clone: As yet, its antigen is unknown.

This chain uses TRBV18 with TRBJ1-3; the match to TRBD1 covers 8 bases. The clonotype originates from a woman in her 40s in good health and CMV-seronegative. Material: PBMCs. CDR3 DNA sequence: TGTGCCACCAGGACAGGGCTGAAAGACACCATATATTTT. It specifies CATRTGLKDTIYF.